A selection of T cell receptor beta chains follows, all from one sample in a study of chemoradiotherapy in HPV16-positive cancers. Generated by immunoSEQ multiplex PCR, the TCRdb table keeps only in-frame clones and is missing some. The sample consists of 7,300 or so clones, about 86% of them appearing once. Here the sequenced sample was blood, taken from a patient who underwent chemoradiotherapy. Every receptor here comes from a human donor with HPV-associated anogenital cancer. The CDR3 runs from the conserved cysteine through the conserved F or W. The D gene is left open where the match is weak. The size field is filled for only some rows; it gives once, few, many or a size class.

D gene,V gene,J gene,clone size,CDR3 protein,CDR3 DNA
-,TRBV5-1,TRBJ2-3,-,CASSRFESTDTQYF,TGCGCCAGCAGCCGGTTCGAGAGCACAGATACGCAGTATTTT
-,TRBV7-9,TRBJ1-5,-,CASSLADQPQHF,TGTGCCAGCAGCTTAGCGGACCAGCCCCAGCATTTT
-,TRBV11-3,TRBJ2-1,-,CASSPGAGNEQFF,TGTGCCAGCAGTCCGGGGGCGGGGAATGAGCAGTTCTTC
-,TRBV7-6,TRBJ1-5,-,CASSPGGAGDQPQHF,TGTGCCAGCAGCCCCGGGGGGGCCGGGGATCAGCCCCAGCATTTT
TRBD1,TRBV6-5,TRBJ1-4,-,CASKRAGQGGEKLFF,TGTGCCAGCAAGAGAGCTGGACAGGGAGGGGAAAAACTGTTTTTT
-,TRBV7-9,TRBJ1-2,-,CASSPNGYGYTF,TGTGCCAGCAGCCCTAACGGGTATGGCTACACCTTC
TRBD1,TRBV11-2,TRBJ1-5,-,CASSPGQGVVRQPQHF,TGTGCCAGCAGCCCGGGACAGGGAGTGGTTAGGCAGCCCCAGCATTTT
-,TRBV27,TRBJ1-2,-,CASSKSGASGYTF,TGTGCCAGCAGTAAGTCTGGGGCCTCGGGCTACACCTTC
-,TRBV6-4,TRBJ2-2,-,CASSDSPGEAGELFF,TGTGCCAGCAGTGACTCCCCAGGGGAGGCCGGGGAGCTGTTTTTT
-,TRBV20-1,TRBJ2-1,few,CSARDLHEQFF,TGCAGTGCTAGAGATCTGCATGAGCAGTTCTTC
-,TRBV7-9,TRBJ1-1,few,CASSLVEQYTEAFF,TGTGCCAGCAGCTTAGTCGAGCAGTACACTGAAGCTTTCTTT
TRBD1,TRBV11-3,TRBJ2-3,-,CASSSRQGSTDTQYF,TGTGCCAGCAGCTCCAGACAGGGGTCCACAGATACGCAGTATTTT
-,TRBV6-1,TRBJ1-2,-,CASSEARTANYGYTF,TGTGCCAGCAGTGAAGCCCGGACTGCAAACTATGGCTACACCTTC
-,TRBV28,TRBJ1-1,-,CASSSHTQDGQNTEAFF,TGTGCCAGCAGTTCCCACACCCAGGACGGGCAGAACACTGAAGCTTTCTTT
TRBD2,TRBV5-8,TRBJ2-4,-,CASRRNTGTSGKNIQYF,TGTGCCAGCAGGAGGAACACCGGGACTAGCGGGAAAAACATTCAGTACTTC
-,TRBV19,TRBJ2-5,once,CASSILGQQETQYF,TGTGCCAGTAGTATTTTAGGACAGCAAGAGACCCAGTACTTC
-,TRBV2,TRBJ1-4,few,CASKQEGGNNEKLFF,TGTGCCAGCAAGCAGGAGGGAGGTAACAATGAAAAACTGTTTTTT
-,TRBV28,TRBJ2-7,-,CASSLEGKSYEQYF,TGTGCCAGCAGTTTGGAGGGGAAGTCCTACGAGCAGTACTTC
TRBD1,TRBV18,TRBJ2-2,-,CASSRGQVGELFF,TGTGCCAGCTCACGGGGACAGGTCGGGGAGCTGTTTTTT
-,TRBV4-1,TRBJ1-1,few,CASSQGSALLGTEAFF,TGCGCCAGCAGCCAAGGATCCGCGCTTTTGGGTACTGAAGCTTTCTTT
-,TRBV6-5,TRBJ2-3,-,CASSPADLPGDTQYF,TGTGCCAGCAGTCCCGCCGACCTACCCGGAGATACGCAGTATTTT
-,TRBV18,TRBJ1-2,-,CASSHTQDGGAIDYGYTF,TGTGCCAGCTCCCACACCCAAGACGGGGGAGCCATAGACTATGGCTACACCTTC
-,TRBV5-1,TRBJ2-1,-,CASSSAPGAMSYNEQFF,TGCGCCAGCAGCTCGGCCCCGGGGGCTATGTCCTACAATGAGCAGTTCTTC
-,TRBV7-8,TRBJ1-5,-,CASSLLGDQPQHF,TGTGCCAGCAGCTTACTGGGAGACCAGCCCCAGCATTTT
-,TRBV6-4,TRBJ1-4,-,CARGRTGDHNEKLFF,TGTGCCAGGGGTAGAACAGGAGATCATAATGAAAAACTGTTTTTT
-,TRBV4-1,TRBJ2-7,once,CASSQDSRASYEQYF,TGCGCCAGCAGCCAAGATTCCCGGGCCTCCTACGAGCAGTACTTC
TRBD1,TRBV5-4,TRBJ2-5,-,CAIQGAFRETQYF,TGTGCCATACAGGGGGCTTTTAGGGAGACCCAGTACTTC
-,TRBV9,TRBJ2-2,-,CASSVGLNANTGELFF,TGTGCCAGCAGCGTAGGCCTTAACGCTAACACCGGGGAGCTGTTTTTT
-,TRBV5-6,TRBJ2-6,once,CASSLGWGPSGANVLTF,TGTGCCAGCAGCTTGGGTTGGGGACCCTCTGGGGCCAACGTCCTGACTTTC
-,TRBV11-2,TRBJ1-1,-,CASSLERVNTEAFF,TGTGCCAGCAGCTTAGAACGGGTGAACACTGAAGCTTTCTTT
-,TRBV5-5,TRBJ1-1,-,CASSFGRQSIEAFF,TGTGCCAGCAGCTTTGGTAGACAGTCAATTGAAGCTTTCTTT
-,TRBV10-1,TRBJ2-7,-,CASSGAEDRYPYEQYF,TGCGCCAGCAGTGGGGCAGAAGACAGGTACCCCTACGAGCAGTACTTC
-,TRBV15,TRBJ2-6,-,CATSRGPGRSSGANVLTF,TGTGCCACCAGCAGAGGCCCGGGACGGTCCTCTGGGGCCAACGTCCTGACTTTC
-,TRBV19,TRBJ1-2,-,CASSIEGLNGYTF,TGTGCCAGTAGTATAGAAGGGCTGAATGGCTACACCTTC
-,TRBV5-6,TRBJ1-1,-,CASSTIRLDMNTEAFF,TGTGCCAGCAGCACCATAAGACTTGACATGAACACTGAAGCTTTCTTT
-,TRBV2,TRBJ1-1,-,CASSVQMNTEAFF,TGTGCCAGCAGTGTGCAGATGAACACTGAAGCTTTCTTT
-,TRBV28,TRBJ1-5,once,CASSLGGTNQPQHF,TGTGCCAGCAGTTTGGGGGGGACTAATCAGCCCCAGCATTTT